The 15 T cell receptor beta chains below were found in one sample sequenced in a study of CD8+ T cells in alopecia areata. Stated treatment: oral pan-JAK inhibitor, 5-10 mg twice daily. RNA was isolated and reverse transcribed to cDNA, the sequencing template. Here immunoSEQ multiplex PCR was the method, and the copy in TCRdb shows in-frame clones only, minus some. The sample includes about 210,000 clones, approximately 38% of them seen just once. The sample in question was CD4+ T cells sorted from blood, obtained at approximately week 31, from a patient treated with tofacitinib. Every receptor here comes from a human donor with alopecia areata.

The rearrangement joins TRBV4-1 to TRBJ1-1; 9 bases line up with TRBD1. CDR3 length: 14 amino acids. Germline V CDR1 and CDR2: MGHRA, YSYEKL. With V trimmed by 5 bases and J by 2 bases, 3 bases remained unmatched. The CDR3 spells CASSKTGGNTEAFF. The CDR3 nucleotides read TGCGCCAGCAGCAAAACAGGGGGCAACACTGAAGCTTTCTTT.

V is TRBV19 and J is TRBJ1-2, with D possibly TRBD1 on 5 matching bases. This CDR3 is 14 amino acids long. Looked up from germline, CDR1 is LNHDA and CDR2 is SQIVND (reference sequence). Trimming removed 5 bases from V and 4 bases from J, with 14 bases in between. This CDR3 is CASSPEGRIYGYTF. The CDR3 nucleotides are TGTGCCAGTAGTCCCGAGGGGCGAATCTATGGCTACACCTTC. Variable domain in full (rest from reference TRBV19 and TRBJ1-2): DGGITQSPKYLFRKEGQNVTLSCEQNLNHDAMYWYRQDPGQGLRLIYYSQIVNDFQKGDIAEGYSVSREKKESFPLTVTSAQKNPTAFYLCASSPEGRIYGYTFGSGTRLTVV.

There are a few counts of this clone. The rearrangement uses TRBV29-1 and TRBJ2-1; 8 bases are shared with TRBD1. The CDR3 runs to 15 residues. J gave up 6 bases and V 8 bases, and 15 bases lay outside the gene matches. Germline CDR1 is SQVTM and CDR2 is ANQGSEA. The chain's CDR3 is CSTSQGTGLSNEQFF. The CDR3, as DNA: TGCAGCACCTCTCAGGGGACAGGCCTCTCCAATGAGCAGTTCTTC.

Here the CDR3 reads CASSPTGTNTEAFF. In DNA form, the CDR3 reads TGCGCCAGCAGCCCGACAGGGACAAACACTGAAGCTTTCTTT. The rearrangement uses TRBV5-1 and TRBJ1-1; 7 positions match TRBD1. The CDR3 spans 14 residues. The V segment lost 4 bases and the J segment 2 bases; nucleotides outside the gene matches: 5. Germline loops: CDR1 SGHRS, CDR2 YFSETQ.

This clone appeared a single time. The rearrangement joins TRBV30 to TRBJ1-3; D is possibly TRBD1 (5 bases). This CDR3 has 13 residues. Looked up from germline, CDR1 is GTSNPN and CDR2 is SVGIG (reference sequence). V was pared by 3 bases and J by 2 bases, with 8 bases between. The CDR3 loop is CAWRGTPGNTIYF. The DNA for the CDR3 is TGTGCCTGGAGAGGGACCCCTGGAAACACCATATATTTT. Full variable domain (remainder filled in from reference TRBV30 and TRBJ1-3): SQTIHQWPATLVQPVGSPLSLECTVEGTSNPNLYWYRQAAGRGLQLLFYSVGIGQISSEVPQNLSASRPQDRQFILSSKKLLLSDSGFYLCAWRGTPGNTIYFGEGSWLTVV.

This clone has a handful of counts. The CDR3 nucleotides are TGTGCCTGGAGTCAGGGACCCAATCAGCCCCAGCATTTT. As protein: CAWSQGPNQPQHF. The gene calls are TRBV30 and TRBJ1-5; D might be TRBD1 (5 bases). The CDR3 is 13 amino acids. From germline, CDR1 is GTSNPN and CDR2 SVGIG (reference sequence). V was pared by 2 bases and J by 3 bases, with 8 bases between.

This chain connects TRBV9 to TRBJ2-3, with D tentatively TRBD1 (5 bases). The germline gives CDR1 SGDLS, CDR2 YYNGEE. Trimming took 1 base from V and 3 from J, leaving 15 bases between them. The CDR3 contains 16 residues. DNA for the CDR3: TGTGCCAGCAGCGTATCCCCCCCTCCAGGGACAGATACGCAGTATTTT. Translated: CASSVSPPPGTDTQYF.

J is TRBJ2-3 and V is TRBV7-2; D ambiguous. The CDR3 is 13 amino acids. Deletions cut 2 bases from V and 4 bases from J, with 7 bases between. The germline CDR1 and CDR2 sequences are SGHTA and FQGNSA. Written as DNA, the CDR3 is TGTGCCAGCAGCTTAAGTTTAGCAGATACGCAGTATTTT. Residues: CASSLSLADTQYF.

About this clone itself: Other DNA sequences in the same sample also yield this CDR3. The chain uses TRBV6-5 and TRBJ2-7, with D tentatively TRBD1 (6 bases). The CDR3 totals 15 residues. The V end was cut by 6 bases, the J end by 3 bases, with 18 bases between. Germline V gene lookup returns CDR1 MNHEY and CDR2 SVGAGI. The CDR3 is CASSPSGRGNYEQYF. Written as DNA, the CDR3 is TGTGCCAGCAGCCCCTCCGGCAGGGGAAACTACGAGCAGTACTTC.

The V gene is TRBV28, the J gene TRBJ1-2; 10 positions agree with TRBD1. Looked up from germline, CDR1 is MDHEN and CDR2 is SYDVKM. The CDR3 is made up of 16 amino acids. V gave up 6 bases and J gave up 7 bases; unmatched junction bases: 14. CDR3 sequence: CASSLGNRQGASGYTF. Here the CDR3 DNA reads TGTGCCAGCAGCCTTGGGAATCGACAGGGGGCCTCTGGCTACACCTTC.

This clone was seen a few times. The chain recombines TRBV2 with TRBJ2-1, with 7 positions matching TRBD1. This CDR3 region has 12 residues. V shed 10 bases and J 10 bases; nucleotides not matched to a gene: 10. In germline, CDR1 is SNHLY, CDR2 FYNNEI. In nucleotides, the CDR3 is TGTGCCACCGCCCCGGGACAGATCGAGCAGTTCTTC. Amino acid sequence: CATAPGQIEQFF.

The chain couples TRBV5-1 to TRBJ2-3; D is ambiguous. The germline gives CDR1 SGHRS, CDR2 YFSETQ. The CDR3 runs to 14 residues. Trimming removed 1 base at V and 3 bases at J, with 9 bases between. CDR3 DNA: TGCGCCAGCAGCTTGCTCCTAGTAACAGATACGCAGTATTTT. This translates into CASSLLLVTDTQYF.

This clone has a handful of counts. Other nucleotide sequences from this sample produce the same CDR3. The V gene is TRBV19, the J gene TRBJ2-3, with no clear D. Germline CDR1 LNHDA, CDR2 SQIVND (reference sequence). The V end was cut by 1 base, the J end by 4 bases, with 6 bases between. This CDR3 spans 13 amino acids. CDR3 sequence (DNA): TGTGCCAGTAGTATAGGGCTGGCAGATACGCAGTATTTT. It encodes CASSIGLADTQYF.

This clone was observed at least ten times. The chain links TRBV7-9 to TRBJ2-1; D possibly corresponds to TRBD2 (6 bases). CDR1 and CDR2 (germline): SEHNR, FQNEAQ (reference sequence). CDR3 length: 14 amino acids. Trimming pared 6 bases from V and 3 bases from J, leaving 12 bases between. The CDR3 nucleotides read TGTGCCAGCAGTACTAGCCCTAACTACAATGAGCAGTTCTTC. It translates to CASSTSPNYNEQFF.

A few counts support this clone. The chain recombines TRBV15 with TRBJ2-3; D is possibly TRBD1 or TRBD2 (5 bases each). Trimming pared 1 base from V and 2 bases from J, leaving 10 bases between. This CDR3 has 15 residues. Germline-derived CDR1 and CDR2 are LNHNV and YYDKDF (reference sequence). The CDR3 nucleotides are TGTGCCACCAGCAGAGCCGGGACCTTCACAGATACGCAGTATTTT. This codes for CATSRAGTFTDTQYF.